This entry lists 5 T cell receptor beta chains sequenced from one sample in a study of T cell repertoires in cytomegalovirus infection. Each CDR3 protein gets one entry after TCRdb re-called the reads with MiXCR. The repertoire holds around 280,000 distinct CDR3 sequences, with around 9.1% as singletons. Sequencing used PBMCs. The receptors come from a human donor in good health (CMV status not recorded). Some clones in this sample may be carry-over from other donors' samples.

The rearrangement links TRBV28 to TRBJ1-5; the match to TRBD1 covers 9 bases. The length of the CDR3 is 15 residues. Germline V gene data show CDR1 as MDHEN and CDR2 as SYDVKM. J was trimmed by 2 bases and V by 6 bases; bases with no gene match: 5. The CDR3 region has the DNA TGTGCCAGCAGCTGGGACAGGGTGGGCAATCAGCCCCAGCATTTT. Its protein is CASSWDRVGNQPQHF.

This clonotype was detected ten times or more. This chain connects TRBV5-8 to TRBJ1-5; D unresolved. The CDR3 is made up of 16 amino acids. CDR1 and CDR2 from the germline V gene are SGHTS and YDEGEE. V was clipped by 4 bases and J by 7 bases, with 21 bases between them. The CDR3 DNA reads as TGTGCCAGCAGCCCCTCTACGCGCGAAGTGGGACAGCCCCAGCATTTT. Its protein is CASSPSTREVGQPQHF. Supplemented by reference TRBV5-8 and TRBJ1-5, the full variable domain reads EAGVTQSPTHLIKTRGQQATLRCSPISGHTSVYWYQQALGLGLQFLLWYDEGEERNRGNFPPRFSGRQFPNYSSELNVNALELEDSALYLCASSPSTREVGQPQHFGDGTRLSIL.

In its sample, this clonotype was seen many times. V gene TRBV5-6 combines with J gene TRBJ2-5, with D hard to call. The CDR3 spans 12 residues. Germline lookup yields CDR1 SGHDT and CDR2 YYEEEE. With 5 bases removed from V and 1 base from J, the gap between germline ends came to 6 bases. The CDR3 DNA sequence: TGTGCCAGCAGTGGACCCCAAGAGACCCAGTACTTC. It specifies CASSGPQETQYF.

The table lists this clonotype with many counts. The CDR3: CASMGTGGVGYTF. In DNA form, the CDR3 reads TGTGCCAGCATGGGGACAGGGGGCGTTGGCTACACCTTC. The chain links TRBV7-2 to TRBJ1-2, with 12 bases lining up with TRBD1. Germline loops: CDR1 SGHTA, CDR2 FQGNSA. This CDR3 is built from 13 residues. V shed 7 bases and J 7 bases; nucleotides not matched to a gene: 4.

This clonotype was seen a handful of times. The rearrangement links TRBV12-3 or TRBV12-4 to TRBJ1-2; D is ambiguous. This CDR3 is built from 15 residues. V gave up 5 bases and J gave up 4 bases, with 17 bases separating them. The CDR3 nucleotides are TGTGCCAGCAGTCCGCCGGGAAGCCTGACCTATGGCTACACCTTC. Translation: CASSPPGSLTYGYTF.